This is a list of T cell receptor beta chains from one sample in a study of blood T cell repertoires in COVID-19. Using immunoSEQ multiplex PCR, the repertoire was profiled, and TCRdb retains in-frame clones only, with some absent. The data hold about 290,000 clones, with roughly 91% observed a single time. The sample was peripheral blood. These receptors were obtained from a man aged 40-49 years with acute or convalescent COVID-19. CDR3s include the opening cysteine and the closing phenylalanine or tryptophan. D genes are given only for firm matches. Clone size appears in some rows only: once, few, many, or a class for an expanded clone.

clone_size	d_call	v_call	j_call	cdr3_aa	cdr3_nt
.	.	TRBV7-8	TRBJ1-3	CASSLGGNSGNTIYF	TGTGCCAGCAGCTTAGGAGGGAACTCTGGAAACACCATATATTTT
.	TRBD1	TRBV3-1/TRBV3-2	TRBJ1-2	CASTYSGTGVGGYTF	TGTGCCAGCACCTACTCCGGGACAGGGGTAGGTGGCTACACCTTC
.	TRBD1	TRBV24-1	TRBJ1-2	CATSDPKTGQHGYTF	TGTGCCACCAGTGATCCTAAGACAGGGCAACATGGCTACACCTTC
.	.	TRBV9	TRBJ1-2	CASSPTPDSSYGYTF	TGTGCCAGCAGCCCCACCCCTGACAGTTCGTATGGCTACACCTTC
.	.	TRBV2	TRBJ1-1	CASRTGQGRNTEAFF	TGTGCCAGCAGAACCGGGCAGGGAAGGAACACTGAAGCTTTCTTT
.	TRBD1	TRBV5-1	TRBJ2-5	CASSLGRTGEETQYF	TGCGCCAGCAGCTTGGGCAGGACAGGGGAAGAGACCCAGTACTTC
.	.	TRBV14	TRBJ2-7	CASSQVHRALPPYEQYF	TGTGCCAGCAGCCAAGTCCACAGGGCTCTTCCCCCCTACGAGCAGTACTTC
.	TRBD1	TRBV9	TRBJ2-2	CASRRTGQPFAGELFF	TGTGCCAGCAGACGGACGGGACAGCCCTTCGCCGGGGAGCTGTTTTTT
.	TRBD1	TRBV3-1/TRBV3-2	TRBJ1-1	CASSEGTGDPNTEAFF	TGTGCCAGCAGCGAAGGGACAGGGGACCCGAACACTGAAGCTTTCTTT
.	TRBD1	TRBV11-3	TRBJ2-2	CASSLRTGETGELFF	TGTGCCAGCAGCTTACGTACAGGGGAAACCGGGGAGCTGTTTTTT
.	TRBD1	TRBV19	TRBJ1-5	CASSSTGGSNQPQHF	TGTGCCAGTAGTTCGACAGGGGGAAGCAATCAGCCCCAGCATTTT
.	.	TRBV10-3	TRBJ1-1	CATGVTGNTEAFF	TGTGCCACGGGCGTAACAGGGAACACTGAAGCTTTCTTT
.	.	TRBV7-2	TRBJ2-7	CASSPHRATYEQYF	TGTGCCAGCAGCCCTCACAGGGCTACCTACGAGCAGTACTTC
.	.	TRBV19	TRBJ2-7	CASRPGGVYEQYF	TGTGCCAGTCGTCCGGGGGGCGTCTACGAGCAGTACTTC
.	.	TRBV7-2	TRBJ1-5	CASSAGFSNQPQHF	TGTGCCAGCAGCGCGGGATTTAGCAATCAGCCCCAGCATTTT
.	.	TRBV2	TRBJ1-1	CASRSGVTEAFF	TGTGCCAGCAGGTCAGGGGTTACTGAAGCTTTCTTT
.	.	TRBV29-1	TRBJ1-3	CSVADSAGNTIYF	TGCAGCGTTGCTGACAGTGCAGGAAACACCATATATTTT
.	.	TRBV5-1	TRBJ2-7	CASSPGQTSSYEQYF	TGCGCCAGCAGCCCGGGACAAACAAGCTCCTACGAGCAGTACTTC
.	.	TRBV5-1	TRBJ1-1	CASSLGGGGTEAFF	TGCGCCAGCAGCTTGGGAGGGGGAGGGACTGAAGCTTTCTTT
.	TRBD1	TRBV9	TRBJ2-1	CASSAHGTGGFDEQFF	TGTGCCAGCAGCGCGCATGGGACAGGGGGCTTCGATGAGCAGTTCTTC
.	.	TRBV10-1	TRBJ2-7	CASSEVAAYEQYF	TGCGCCAGCAGTGAGGTGGCGGCCTACGAGCAGTACTTC
.	.	TRBV23-1	TRBJ1-4	CASRLRGRREKLFF	TGCGCCAGCAGGCTGCGGGGGCGCCGGGAAAAACTGTTTTTT
.	.	TRBV25-1	TRBJ2-1	CASTSDTYNEQFF	TGTGCCAGCACCTCGGACACCTACAATGAGCAGTTCTTC
.	TRBD1	TRBV6-1	TRBJ2-7	CASSELYWTGGMSSYEQYF	TGTGCCAGCAGTGAACTTTATTGGACAGGGGGGATGAGCTCCTACGAGCAGTACTTC
.	TRBD1	TRBV7-2	TRBJ1-3	CASSLLGQGYSGNTIYF	TGTGCCAGCAGCTTACTCGGACAGGGCTACTCTGGAAACACCATATATTTT
.	TRBD1	TRBV19	TRBJ2-1	CASTPSRGTGGDDEQFF	TGTGCCAGTACCCCCTCCCGGGGGACAGGGGGGGATGATGAGCAGTTCTTC
.	.	TRBV6-1	TRBJ2-1	CASSEAYRYNEQFF	TGTGCCAGCAGTGAAGCCTATCGTTACAATGAGCAGTTCTTC
.	.	TRBV2	TRBJ1-5	CASSERGNQPQHF	TGTGCCAGCAGTGAAAGGGGAAATCAGCCCCAGCATTTT
once	.	TRBV30	TRBJ1-3	CAWSVRRAVGNTIYF	TGTGCCTGGAGTGTCCGCCGTGCGGTTGGAAACACCATATATTTT
few	.	TRBV5-1	TRBJ1-1	CASSLNAGAGNTEAFF	TGCGCCAGCAGCTTGAATGCAGGGGCCGGGAACACTGAAGCTTTCTTT
.	TRBD1	TRBV6-5	TRBJ2-1	CASRHTGGSEQFF	TGTGCCAGCAGACACACAGGGGGCAGTGAGCAGTTCTTC
.	.	TRBV7-2	TRBJ1-5	CASSRGGRINQPQHF	TGTGCCAGCAGCCGGGGGGGACGCATCAATCAGCCCCAGCATTTT
.	.	TRBV2	TRBJ1-5	CASRGGSLNQPQHF	TGTGCCAGCAGGGGGGGATCCCTCAATCAGCCCCAGCATTTT
once	.	TRBV15	TRBJ2-7	CATSTRQNYYEQYF	TGTGCCACCAGCACCCGACAGAACTACTACGAGCAGTACTTC
.	TRBD2	TRBV11-2	TRBJ2-1	CASSSQGREDNEQFF	TGTGCCAGCAGCTCTCAGGGGCGGGAGGACAATGAGCAGTTCTTC
.	TRBD1	TRBV9	TRBJ1-2	CASSAPTGGGYTF	TGTGCCAGCAGCGCGCCGACAGGGGGTGGCTACACCTTC
once	TRBD1	TRBV15	TRBJ1-2	CATSEGGVEGYTF	TGTGCCACCAGCGAAGGGGGCGTAGAAGGCTACACCTTC
once	.	TRBV5-1	TRBJ2-1	CASSSMVVSEQFF	TGCGCCAGCAGCTCCATGGTGGTTAGTGAGCAGTTCTTC
.	TRBD1	TRBV6-5	TRBJ1-1	CASISPTGTTEAFF	TGTGCCAGCATTAGTCCGACAGGGACCACTGAAGCTTTCTTT
.	.	TRBV30	TRBJ2-5	CAWSVRPETQYF	TGTGCCTGGAGTGTGCGGCCAGAGACCCAGTACTTC
.	TRBD1	TRBV3-1/TRBV3-2	TRBJ1-6	CASSHENRGYNSPLHF	TGTGCCAGCAGCCATGAGAACAGGGGGTATAATTCACCCCTCCACTTT
.	TRBD1	TRBV10-3	TRBJ1-1	CAISDGTGMAFF	TGTGCCATCAGTGATGGGACAGGGATGGCTTTCTTT
once	.	TRBV2	TRBJ1-6	CASSDGLSSYNSPLHF	TGTGCCAGCAGCGACGGACTAAGCTCCTATAATTCACCCCTCCACTTT
.	.	TRBV19	TRBJ1-1	CASSINRATEAFF	TGTGCCAGTAGTATTAACAGGGCCACTGAAGCTTTCTTT
.	.	TRBV10-3	TRBJ2-2	CAISEWEDGELFF	TGTGCCATCAGTGAGTGGGAGGACGGGGAGCTGTTTTTT
once	.	TRBV12-5	TRBJ1-1	CASGIILGQGRTEAFF	TGTGCTAGTGGTATTATACTGGGGCAGGGGAGAACTGAAGCTTTCTTT
.	TRBD2	TRBV13	TRBJ2-2	CASSSIKRGPGNTGELFF	TGTGCCAGCAGCTCTATTAAGCGGGGGCCCGGGAACACCGGGGAGCTGTTTTTT
.	.	TRBV27	TRBJ1-5	CASSLTGRTPQHF	TGTGCCAGCAGTTTAACCGGTCGAACGCCCCAGCATTTT
.	TRBD1	TRBV9	TRBJ2-7	CASSVGLDRGREQYF	TGTGCCAGCAGCGTAGGTTTAGATAGGGGGCGCGAGCAGTACTTC
.	.	TRBV29-1	TRBJ2-2	CSVMRQGGGELFF	TGCAGCGTTATGAGACAGGGAGGAGGGGAGCTGTTTTTT
.	TRBD2	TRBV9	TRBJ2-7	CASSVGPSGGLASEQYF	TGTGCCAGCAGCGTAGGTCCTAGCGGGGGGCTGGCCTCCGAGCAGTACTTC
.	.	TRBV5-4	TRBJ1-1	CASSRPGGETEAFF	TGTGCCAGCAGCAGGCCGGGGGGTGAGACTGAAGCTTTCTTT
.	.	TRBV6-1	TRBJ2-2	CASREGSLTGELFF	TGTGCCAGCAGGGAAGGTAGCCTCACCGGGGAGCTGTTTTTT